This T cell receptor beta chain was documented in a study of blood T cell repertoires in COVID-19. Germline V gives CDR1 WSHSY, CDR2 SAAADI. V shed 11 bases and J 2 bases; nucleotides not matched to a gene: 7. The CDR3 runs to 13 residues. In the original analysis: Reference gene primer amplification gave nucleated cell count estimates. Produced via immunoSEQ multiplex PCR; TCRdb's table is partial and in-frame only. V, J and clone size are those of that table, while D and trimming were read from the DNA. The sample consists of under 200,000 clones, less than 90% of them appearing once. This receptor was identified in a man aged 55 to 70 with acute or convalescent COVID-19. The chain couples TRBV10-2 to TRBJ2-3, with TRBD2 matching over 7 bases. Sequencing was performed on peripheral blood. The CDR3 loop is CAASGGSTDTQYF. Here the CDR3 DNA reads TGCGCCGCCTCGGGGGGTTCCACAGATACGCAGTATTTT.